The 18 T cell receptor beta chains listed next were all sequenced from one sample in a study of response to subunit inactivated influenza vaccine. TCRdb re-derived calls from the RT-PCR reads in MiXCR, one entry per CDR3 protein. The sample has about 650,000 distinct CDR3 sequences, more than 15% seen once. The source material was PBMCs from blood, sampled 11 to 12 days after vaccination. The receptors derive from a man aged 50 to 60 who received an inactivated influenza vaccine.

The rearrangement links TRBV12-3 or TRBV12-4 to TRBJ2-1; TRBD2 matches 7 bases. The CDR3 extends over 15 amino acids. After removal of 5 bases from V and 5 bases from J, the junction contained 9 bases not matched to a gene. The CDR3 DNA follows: TGTGCCAGCAGTCCATCTAGCGGCGGAAACAATGAGCAGTTCTTC. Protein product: CASSPSSGGNNEQFF.

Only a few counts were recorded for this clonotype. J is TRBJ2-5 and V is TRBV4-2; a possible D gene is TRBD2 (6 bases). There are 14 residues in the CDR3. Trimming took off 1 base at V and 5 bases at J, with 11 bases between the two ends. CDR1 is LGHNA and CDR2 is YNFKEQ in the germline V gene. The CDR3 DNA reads TGTGCCAGCAGCCAAGGGCTAGCGCCGGAGACCCAGTACTTC. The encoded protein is CASSQGLAPETQYF.

The DNA of the CDR3 is TGTGCCAGCAGCTTGGTGTCCGTACGCTCTGGTACTGCCAATGAGCAGTTCTTC. Translating gives CASSLVSVRSGTANEQFF. The J gene is TRBJ2-1, the V gene TRBV5-5; D not certain. Germline CDR1 SGHKS, CDR2 YYEKEE (reference sequence). The CDR3 has 18 amino acids. Trimming left V 0 bases short and J 6 bases short, with 22 bases between.

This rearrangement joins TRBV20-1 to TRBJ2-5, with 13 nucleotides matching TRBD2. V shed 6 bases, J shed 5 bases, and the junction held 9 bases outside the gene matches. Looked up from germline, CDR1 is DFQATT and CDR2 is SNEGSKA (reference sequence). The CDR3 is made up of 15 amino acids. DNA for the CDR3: TGCAGTGCGTATACTAGCGGGAGGGCCCGGGAGACCCAGTACTTC. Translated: CSAYTSGRARETQYF.

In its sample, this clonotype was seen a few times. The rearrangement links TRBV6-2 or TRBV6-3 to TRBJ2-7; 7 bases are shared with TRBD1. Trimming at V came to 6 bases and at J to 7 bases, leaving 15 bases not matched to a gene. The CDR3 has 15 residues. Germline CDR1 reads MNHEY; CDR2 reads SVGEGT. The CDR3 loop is CASSRLGQESREQYF. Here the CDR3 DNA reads TGTGCCAGCAGCCGCCTCGGACAGGAGTCACGGGAGCAGTACTTC.

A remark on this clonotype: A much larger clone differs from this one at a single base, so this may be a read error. CDR3 amino acids: CATSRDVGGTDTQYF. Here the CDR3 DNA reads TGTGCCACCAGCAGAGACGTGGGGGGCACAGATACGCAGTATTTT. The V gene is TRBV15, the J gene TRBJ2-3; D is tentatively TRBD1 or TRBD2 (5 bases each). Germline lookup yields CDR1 LNHNV and CDR2 YYDKDF (reference sequence). The CDR3 contains 15 residues. V lost 0 bases to trimming and J lost 1 base, with 8 bases between them.

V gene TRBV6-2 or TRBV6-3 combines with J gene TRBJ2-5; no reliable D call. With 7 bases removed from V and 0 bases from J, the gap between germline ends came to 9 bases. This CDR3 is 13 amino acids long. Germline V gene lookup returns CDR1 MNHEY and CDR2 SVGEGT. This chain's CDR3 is CASTDPYQETQYF. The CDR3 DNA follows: TGTGCCAGCACCGACCCGTACCAAGAGACCCAGTACTTC.

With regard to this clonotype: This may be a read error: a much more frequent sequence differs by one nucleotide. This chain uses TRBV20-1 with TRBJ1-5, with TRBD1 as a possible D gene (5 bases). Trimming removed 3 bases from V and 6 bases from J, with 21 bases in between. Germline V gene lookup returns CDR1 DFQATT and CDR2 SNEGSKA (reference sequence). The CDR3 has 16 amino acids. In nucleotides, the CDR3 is TGCAGTGCTAGGGTCGAGACATGGGGCCGGAGTCAGCCCCAGCATTTT. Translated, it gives CSARVETWGRSQPQHF.

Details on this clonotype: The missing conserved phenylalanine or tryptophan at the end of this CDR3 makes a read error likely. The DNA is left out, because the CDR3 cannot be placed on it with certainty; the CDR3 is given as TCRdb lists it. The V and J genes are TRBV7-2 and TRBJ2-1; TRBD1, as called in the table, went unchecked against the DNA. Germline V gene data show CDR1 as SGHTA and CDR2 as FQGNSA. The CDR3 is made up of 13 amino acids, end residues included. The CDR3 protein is CASRLGPNNEQFL.

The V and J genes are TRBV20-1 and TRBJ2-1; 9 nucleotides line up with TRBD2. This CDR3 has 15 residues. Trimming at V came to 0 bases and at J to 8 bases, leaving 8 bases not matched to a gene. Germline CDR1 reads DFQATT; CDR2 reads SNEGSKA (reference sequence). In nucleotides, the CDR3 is TGCAGTGCTAGAGATTTACTAGCGGGCTGGCATGAGCAGTTCTTC. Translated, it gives CSARDLLAGWHEQFF.

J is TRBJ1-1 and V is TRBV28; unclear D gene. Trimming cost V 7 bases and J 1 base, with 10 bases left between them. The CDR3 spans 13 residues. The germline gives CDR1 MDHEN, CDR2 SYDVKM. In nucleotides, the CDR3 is TGTGCCAGCAAAATGTACGGGAACACTGAAGCTTTCTTT. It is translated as CASKMYGNTEAFF. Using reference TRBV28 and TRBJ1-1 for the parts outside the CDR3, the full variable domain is DVKVTQSSRYLVKRTGEKVFLECVQDMDHENMFWYRQDPGLGLRLIYFSYDVKMKEKGDIPEGYSVSREKKERFSLILESASTNQTSMYLCASKMYGNTEAFFGQGTRLTVV.

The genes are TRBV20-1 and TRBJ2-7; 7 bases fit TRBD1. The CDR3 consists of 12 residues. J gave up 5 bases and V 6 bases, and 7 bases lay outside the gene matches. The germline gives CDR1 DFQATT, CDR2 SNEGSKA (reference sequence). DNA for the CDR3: TGCAGTGCAAAAACAGGGGTGGACGAGCAGTACTTC. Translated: CSAKTGVDEQYF.

The CDR3 region is CASSSVGTRQETQYF. In nucleotides, the CDR3 is TGTGCCAGCAGTTCTGTCGGGACTAGGCAAGAGACCCAGTACTTC. This rearrangement joins TRBV11-2 to TRBJ2-5; 8 nucleotides line up with TRBD2. This CDR3 is built from 15 residues. Germline lookup yields CDR1 SGHAT and CDR2 FQNNGV. The trim removed 6 bases at V and 2 bases at J, leaving 8 bases unmatched.

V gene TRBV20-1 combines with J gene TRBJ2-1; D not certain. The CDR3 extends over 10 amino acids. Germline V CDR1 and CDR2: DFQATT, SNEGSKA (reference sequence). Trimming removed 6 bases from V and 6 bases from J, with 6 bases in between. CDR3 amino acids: CSAVFNEQFF. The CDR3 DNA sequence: TGCAGTGCCGTCTTCAATGAGCAGTTCTTC.

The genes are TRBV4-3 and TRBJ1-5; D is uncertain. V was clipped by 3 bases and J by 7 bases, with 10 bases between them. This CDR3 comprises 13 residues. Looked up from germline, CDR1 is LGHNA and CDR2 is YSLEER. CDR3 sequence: CASSQNTYQPQHF. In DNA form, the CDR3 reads TGCGCCAGCAGCCAGAACACGTACCAGCCCCAGCATTTT.

The CDR3 DNA reads as TGCGCCAGCAGCCCCGTGGCGGGAGGGTCTCTTGAGCAGTTCTTC. Translation: CASSPVAGGSLEQFF. The J gene is TRBJ2-1, the V gene TRBV4-1; TRBD2 agrees at 9 bases. V shed 4 bases, J shed 9 bases, and the junction held 10 bases outside the gene matches. The CDR3 is 15 residues long. CDR1 is MGHRA and CDR2 is YSYEKL in the germline V gene.

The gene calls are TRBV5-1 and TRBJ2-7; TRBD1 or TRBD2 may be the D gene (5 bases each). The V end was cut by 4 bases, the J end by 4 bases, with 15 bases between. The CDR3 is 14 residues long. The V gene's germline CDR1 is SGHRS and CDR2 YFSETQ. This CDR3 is CASSQAGTIYEQYF. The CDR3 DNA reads TGCGCCAGCAGCCAAGCAGGGACCATATACGAGCAGTACTTC.

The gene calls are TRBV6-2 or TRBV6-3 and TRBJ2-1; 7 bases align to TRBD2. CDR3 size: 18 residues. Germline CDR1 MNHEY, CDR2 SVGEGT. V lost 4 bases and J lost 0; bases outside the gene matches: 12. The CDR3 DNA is TGTGCCAGCAGTTCCGGGGGTCTAGCGGATAACTCCTACAATGAGCAGTTCTTC. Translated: CASSSGGLADNSYNEQFF.